The 23 T cell receptor beta chains listed next were all sequenced from one sample in a study of T-cell memory formation after mild COVID-19. TCRdb ran MiXCR on the 5' RACE reads and lists one entry per CDR3 protein. The table shows 400,000 to 500,000 distinct CDR3 sequences, with roughly 20% occurring only once. Sequences were obtained from PBMCs or a T cell subset sorted from them (not recorded which). The receptor source for this set is an adult woman who had mild COVID-19 (a few samples of this study predate the infection). Cell type and time point are not known.

This clonotype was recorded many times. Relative to the germline gene, one junction end is altered; a read error may explain this. This chain connects TRBV24-1 to TRBJ2-1; D uncertain. The CDR3 contains 13 residues. Germline CDR1 and CDR2: KGHDR and SFDVKD. CDR3 DNA: TGTGCCACCAGTGGGGCTAGTTTGCCCCATCAAACCTTC. This encodes CATSGASLPHQTF.

This clonotype was observed a handful of times. The chain uses TRBV20-1 and TRBJ2-3; 10 positions agree with TRBD1. In germline, CDR1 is DFQATT, CDR2 SNEGSKA (reference sequence). This CDR3 spans 16 amino acids. Trimming at V came to 1 base and at J to 3 bases, leaving 7 bases not matched to a gene. CDR3 residues: CSARVWDRGHTDTQYF. CDR3 DNA sequence: TGCAGTGCTAGAGTTTGGGACAGGGGACATACAGATACGCAGTATTTT.

This clonotype has a handful of counts. This sequence joins TRBV7-9 and TRBJ1-1; no firm D call. CDR1 SEHNR and CDR2 FQNEAQ come from the germline V gene (reference sequence). Trimming removed 4 bases from V and 3 bases from J, with 9 bases in between. The CDR3 length is 13 residues. The CDR3 loop reads CASSSFGDTEAFF. In DNA form, the CDR3 reads TGTGCCAGCAGCTCCTTCGGGGACACTGAAGCTTTCTTT.

This clonotype was observed at least ten times. The chain is built from TRBV7-2 and TRBJ2-7; 10 bases map to TRBD2. Germline V gene sequence: CDR1 SGHTA, CDR2 FQGNSA. The V and J ends lost 5 bases and 6 bases, in that order; junction bases with no gene match: 10. The CDR3 runs 15 residues. CDR3: CASSPWQREGSEQYF. CDR3 DNA: TGTGCCAGCAGCCCCTGGCAGCGGGAGGGCTCCGAGCAGTACTTC.

The rearrangement joins TRBV11-3 to TRBJ2-1, with D maybe TRBD2 (6 bases). The CDR3 totals 15 residues. CDR1 SGHNT and CDR2 YENEEA come from the germline V gene. Trimming took off 5 bases at V and 7 bases at J, with 18 bases between the two ends. The CDR3 loop is CASSHRDSAVNEQFF. CDR3 sequence (DNA): TGTGCCAGCAGCCACCGGGACTCGGCTGTTAATGAGCAGTTCTTC. Filled out from reference TRBV11-3 and TRBJ2-1, the complete variable domain reads EAGVVQSPRYKIIEKKQPVAFWCNPISGHNTLYWYLQNLGQGPELLIRYENEEAVDDSQLPKDRFSAERLKGVDSTLKIQPAELGDSAVYLCASSHRDSAVNEQFFGPGTRLTVL.

A few counts support this clonotype. The CDR3: CASSGAIGADTQYF. CDR3 nucleotide sequence: TGTGCCAGCAGCGGGGCTATCGGTGCAGATACGCAGTATTTT. The chain combines TRBV5-4 with TRBJ2-3, with D possibly being TRBD1 (5 bases). With 4 bases removed from V and 4 bases from J, the gap between germline ends came to 13 bases. The CDR3 has 14 residues. Germline assignment: CDR1 SGHNT and CDR2 YYREEE (reference sequence). Full variable domain (outside the CDR3, taken from reference TRBV5-4 and TRBJ2-3): ETGVTQSPTHLIKTRGQQVTLRCSSQSGHNTVSWYQQALGQGPQFIFQYYREEENGRGNFPPRFSGLQFPNYSSELNVNALELDDSALYLCASSGAIGADTQYFGPGTRLTVL.

The V call is TRBV2, the J call TRBJ2-7; D uncertain. Germline V lookup: CDR1 SNHLY, CDR2 FYNNEI. The ends were cut back, 1 base at V and 4 bases at J, with 11 bases in the middle. This CDR3 comprises 14 residues. CDR3 nucleotide sequence: TGTGCCAGCAGTGAAGGAGTGGTAGGATACGAGCAGTACTTC. Its protein product is CASSEGVVGYEQYF.

The chain uses TRBV4-2 and TRBJ1-4, with D tentatively TRBD1 (5 bases). There are 18 residues in the CDR3. V was cut by 0 bases and J by 3 bases, with 17 bases left in between. Germline CDR1 LGHNA, CDR2 YNFKEQ. CDR3 in amino acids: CASSQDLSGGAANEKLFF. Here the CDR3 DNA reads TGTGCCAGCAGCCAAGACTTATCGGGGGGAGCGGCTAATGAAAAACTGTTTTTT.

This clonotype was found once. This chain connects TRBV4-2 to TRBJ2-7, with D unclear. The CDR3 covers 14 residues. Germline V gene lookup returns CDR1 LGHNA and CDR2 YNFKEQ. V was trimmed by 1 base and J by 2 bases, leaving 9 bases between them. CDR3: CASSQGVPTYEQYF. CDR3 sequence (DNA): TGTGCCAGCAGCCAAGGAGTCCCAACCTACGAGCAGTACTTC.

The rearrangement links TRBV24-1 to TRBJ2-1; D may be TRBD2 (6 bases). Trimming cost V 5 bases and J 0 bases, with 13 bases left between them. Germline assignment: CDR1 KGHDR and CDR2 SFDVKD. CDR3 length equals 16 residues. The CDR3 reads CATSGSGYSSYNEQFF. CDR3 DNA: TGTGCCACCAGTGGTAGCGGATACAGCTCCTACAATGAGCAGTTCTTC.

This clonotype has at least ten counts. The chain employs TRBV20-1 and TRBJ1-1; 8 positions match TRBD1. This CDR3 region has 15 residues. V lost 2 bases to trimming and J lost 4 bases; unmatched junction nucleotides: 9. Germline CDR1 DFQATT, CDR2 SNEGSKA (reference sequence). Here the CDR3 reads CSARKQQGVSTEAFF. The CDR3 DNA reads as TGCAGTGCTAGAAAACAACAGGGGGTCTCCACTGAAGCTTTCTTT.

The genes are TRBV6-5 and TRBJ2-4; D ambiguous. CDR3 length equals 17 residues. CDR1 is MNHEY and CDR2 is SVGAGI in the germline V gene. V shed 0 bases and J shed 0 bases, with 12 bases lying between them. As DNA, the CDR3 is TGTGCCAGCAGTTACTCTCACCGAGCGCTAGCCAAAAACATTCAGTACTTC. Encoded protein: CASSYSHRALAKNIQYF.

The CDR3: CASRYIPGDRQPQHF. The CDR3 DNA sequence: TGTGCCAGCAGGTACATACCGGGGGACCGGCAGCCCCAGCATTTT. The chain combines TRBV6-6 with TRBJ1-5; maybe TRBD1 (5 bases). Germline CDR1 reads MNHNY; CDR2 reads SVGAGI (reference sequence). The length of the CDR3 is 15 residues. With 6 bases removed from V and 7 bases from J, the gap between germline ends came to 19 bases.

This clonotype was seen a handful of times. The rearrangement joins TRBV30 to TRBJ1-6, with a tentative D call TRBD1 (5 bases). Trimming cost V 2 bases and J 11 bases, with 19 bases left between them. The CDR3 has 15 residues. The germline V gene has CDR1 GTSNPN and CDR2 SVGIG (reference sequence). CDR3 residues: CAWSPLGLKGTPLHF. The CDR3 DNA reads TGTGCCTGGAGTCCCTTGGGACTTAAAGGAACACCCCTCCACTTT.

The chain couples TRBV4-3 to TRBJ2-2; TRBD1 aligns across 12 bases. The CDR3 sequence is 16 residues long. V lost 5 bases, J lost 7 bases, and 8 bases stayed unmatched. Germline CDR1 LGHNA, CDR2 YSLEER. The CDR3 is CASSDRDRGRGGELFF. DNA of the CDR3: TGCGCCAGCAGCGACCGGGACAGGGGGCGAGGCGGGGAGCTGTTTTTT.

The gene calls are TRBV10-2 and TRBJ1-1; D not certain. Germline V gene data show CDR1 as WSHSY and CDR2 as SAAADI. The CDR3 has 12 amino acids. V was shortened by 5 bases and J by 6 bases, with 10 bases between the two germline ends. This CDR3 is CASSRVGAEAFF. In DNA, the CDR3 is TGCGCCAGCAGTAGGGTCGGCGCTGAAGCTTTCTTT.

V is TRBV7-9 and J is TRBJ2-3; a possible D gene is TRBD1 (5 bases). Germline V gene lookup returns CDR1 SEHNR and CDR2 FQNEAQ (reference sequence). The ends were cut back, 4 bases at V and 4 bases at J, with 21 bases in the middle. This CDR3 is 17 amino acids long. In DNA, the CDR3 is TGTGCCAGCAGCTCTTATTTGGGTAGAAGGGGTGCAGATACGCAGTATTTT. Its translation is CASSSYLGRRGADTQYF.

The chain employs TRBV5-6 and TRBJ2-2, with D possibly called TRBD1 or TRBD2 (6 bases each). The germline CDR1 and CDR2 sequences are SGHDT and YYEEEE. V shed 0 bases and J shed 5 bases, with 14 bases lying between them. The CDR3 sequence is 16 residues long. The CDR3 coding sequence is TGTGCCAGCAGCTTGGATACAGGGAGGTTTACCGGGGAGCTGTTTTTT. As protein: CASSLDTGRFTGELFF. Using reference TRBV5-6 and TRBJ2-2 for the parts outside the CDR3, the full variable domain is DAGVTQSPTHLIKTRGQQVTLRCSPKSGHDTVSWYQQALGQGPQFIFQYYEEEERQRGNFPDRFSGHQFPNYSSELNVNALLLGDSALYLCASSLDTGRFTGELFFGEGSRLTVL.

The chain uses TRBV12-3 or TRBV12-4 and TRBJ1-2, with 8 bases aligning to TRBD1. The CDR3 has 13 amino acids. V lost 5 bases and J lost 4; bases outside the gene matches: 3. CDR3 in DNA: TGTGCCAGCAGTGGACAGGGAACCTATGGCTACACCTTC. The encoded protein is CASSGQGTYGYTF.

The rearrangement uses TRBV6-6 and TRBJ1-5, with TRBD1 matching over 8 bases. Trimming removed 5 bases from V and 3 bases from J; junction bases left unmatched: 6. Germline loops: CDR1 MNHNY, CDR2 SVGAGI (reference sequence). This CDR3 is built from 15 residues. CDR3 in amino acids: CASSLDRANNQPQHF. The CDR3 DNA sequence: TGTGCCAGCAGTCTGGACAGGGCGAACAATCAGCCCCAGCATTTT.

The gene calls are TRBV4-3 and TRBJ1-3; 9 bases fit TRBD1. This CDR3 region has 16 residues. Per germline, CDR1 LGHNA and CDR2 YSLEER. V trimming: 0 bases; J trimming: 0 bases; junction bases outside the gene matches: 0. The CDR3: CASSQETGGSGNTIYF. The CDR3, as DNA: TGCGCCAGCAGCCAAGAGACAGGGGGCTCTGGAAACACCATATATTTT.

This clonotype was seen more than once but under ten times. CDR3 coding DNA: TGTGCCAGCAGTTTATGGGGACAGGGTTATTACGAGCAGTACTTC. Protein: CASSLWGQGYYEQYF. V usage is TRBV12-3 or TRBV12-4 and J usage is TRBJ2-7; TRBD1 aligns across 9 bases. J lost 4 bases, V lost 2 bases, and 6 bases had no gene match. The CDR3 is 15 residues long.

This chain joins TRBV7-2 and TRBJ2-5; D could derive from TRBD1 or TRBD2 (6 bases each). From germline, CDR1 is SGHTA and CDR2 FQGNSA. The CDR3 is 14 amino acids. The V gene lost 1 base and the J gene lost 5 bases, with 11 bases spanning the gap. The CDR3 loop is CASSLVGGLETQYF. The CDR3 DNA reads TGTGCCAGCAGCTTAGTGGGGGGCCTTGAGACCCAGTACTTC.